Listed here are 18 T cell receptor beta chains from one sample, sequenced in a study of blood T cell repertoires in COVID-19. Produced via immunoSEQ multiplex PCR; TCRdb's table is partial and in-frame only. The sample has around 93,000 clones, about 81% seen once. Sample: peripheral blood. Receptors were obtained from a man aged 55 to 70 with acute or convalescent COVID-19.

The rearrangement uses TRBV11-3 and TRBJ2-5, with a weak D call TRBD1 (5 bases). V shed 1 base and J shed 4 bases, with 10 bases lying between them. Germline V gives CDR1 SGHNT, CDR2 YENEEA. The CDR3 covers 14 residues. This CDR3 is CASSLVQGTETQYF. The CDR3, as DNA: TGTGCCAGCAGCTTAGTCCAGGGCACAGAGACCCAGTACTTC. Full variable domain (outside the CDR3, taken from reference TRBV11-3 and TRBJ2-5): EAGVVQSPRYKIIEKKQPVAFWCNPISGHNTLYWYLQNLGQGPELLIRYENEEAVDDSQLPKDRFSAERLKGVDSTLKIQPAELGDSAVYLCASSLVQGTETQYFGPGTRLLVL.

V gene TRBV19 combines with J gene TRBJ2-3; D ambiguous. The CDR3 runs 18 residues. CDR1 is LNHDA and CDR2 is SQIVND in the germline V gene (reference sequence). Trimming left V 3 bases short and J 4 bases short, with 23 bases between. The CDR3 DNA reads TGTGCCAGTAGTATCGTGTTTTTTGGGTCAGGTCTGGCAGATACGCAGTATTTT. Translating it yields CASSIVFFGSGLADTQYF.

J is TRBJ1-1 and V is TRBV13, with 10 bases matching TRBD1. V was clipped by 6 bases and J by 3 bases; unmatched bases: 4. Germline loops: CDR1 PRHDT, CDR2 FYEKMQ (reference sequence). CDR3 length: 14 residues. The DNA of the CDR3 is TGTGCCAGCAGTCGAGGACAGGGGGACACTGAAGCTTTCTTT. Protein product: CASSRGQGDTEAFF.

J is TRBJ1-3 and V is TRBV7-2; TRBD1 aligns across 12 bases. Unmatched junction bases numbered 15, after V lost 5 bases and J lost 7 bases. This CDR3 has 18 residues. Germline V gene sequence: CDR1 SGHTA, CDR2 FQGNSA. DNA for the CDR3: TGTGCCAGCAGCCTGGGCCCGGGACAGGGGGCTTTGGGGAACACCATATATTTT. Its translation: CASSLGPGQGALGNTIYF.

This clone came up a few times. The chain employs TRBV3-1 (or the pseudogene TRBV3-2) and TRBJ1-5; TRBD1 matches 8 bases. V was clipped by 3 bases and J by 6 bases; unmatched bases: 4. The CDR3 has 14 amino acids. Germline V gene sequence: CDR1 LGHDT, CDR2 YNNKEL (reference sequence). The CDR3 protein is CASSQNRGSQPQHF. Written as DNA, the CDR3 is TGTGCCAGCAGCCAGAACAGGGGGAGTCAGCCCCAGCATTTT.

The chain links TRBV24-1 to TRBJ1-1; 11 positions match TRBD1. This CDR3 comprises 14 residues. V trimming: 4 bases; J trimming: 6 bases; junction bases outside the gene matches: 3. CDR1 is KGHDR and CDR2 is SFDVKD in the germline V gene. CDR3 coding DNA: TGTGCCACCAGTGAGGAGGGACAGGGGGCTGAAGCTTTCTTT. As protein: CATSEEGQGAEAFF.

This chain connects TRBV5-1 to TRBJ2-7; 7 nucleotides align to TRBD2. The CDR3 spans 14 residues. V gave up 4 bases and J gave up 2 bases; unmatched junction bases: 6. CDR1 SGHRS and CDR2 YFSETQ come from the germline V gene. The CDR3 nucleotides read TGCGCCAGCAGCAGAAGCGGGGAGCCCTACGAGCAGTACTTC. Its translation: CASSRSGEPYEQYF.

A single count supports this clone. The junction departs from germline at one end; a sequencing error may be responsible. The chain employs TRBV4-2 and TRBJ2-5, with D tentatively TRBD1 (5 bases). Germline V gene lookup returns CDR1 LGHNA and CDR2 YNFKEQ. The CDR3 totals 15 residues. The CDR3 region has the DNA TGTACCAGCAGCCAAGATCAGGGAAGGCGGGAGACCCAGTACTTC. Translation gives CTSSQDQGRRETQYF.

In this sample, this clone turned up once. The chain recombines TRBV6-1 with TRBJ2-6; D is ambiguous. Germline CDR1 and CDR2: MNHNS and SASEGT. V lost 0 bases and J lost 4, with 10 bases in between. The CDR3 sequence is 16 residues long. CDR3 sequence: CASSEAEFSGANVLTF. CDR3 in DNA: TGTGCCAGCAGTGAAGCAGAGTTTTCGGGGGCCAACGTCCTGACTTTC.

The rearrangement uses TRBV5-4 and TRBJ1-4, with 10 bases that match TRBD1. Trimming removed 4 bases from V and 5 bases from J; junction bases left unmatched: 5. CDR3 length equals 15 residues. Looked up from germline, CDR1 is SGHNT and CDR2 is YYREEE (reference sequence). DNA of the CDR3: TGTGCCAGCAGCGTAGGACAGGGGGGAAATGAAAAACTGTTTTTT. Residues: CASSVGQGGNEKLFF. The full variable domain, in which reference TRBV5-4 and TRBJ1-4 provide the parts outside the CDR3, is ETGVTQSPTHLIKTRGQQVTLRCSSQSGHNTVSWYQQALGQGPQFIFQYYREEENGRGNFPPRFSGLQFPNYSSELNVNALELDDSALYLCASSVGQGGNEKLFFGSGTQLSVL.

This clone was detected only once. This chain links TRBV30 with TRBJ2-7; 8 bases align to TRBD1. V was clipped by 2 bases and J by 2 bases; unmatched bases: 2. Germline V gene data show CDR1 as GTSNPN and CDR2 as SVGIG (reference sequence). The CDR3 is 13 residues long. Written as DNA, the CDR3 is TGTGCCTGGAGTCAACAGGGGGCCTACGAGCAGTACGTC. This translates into CAWSQQGAYEQYV.

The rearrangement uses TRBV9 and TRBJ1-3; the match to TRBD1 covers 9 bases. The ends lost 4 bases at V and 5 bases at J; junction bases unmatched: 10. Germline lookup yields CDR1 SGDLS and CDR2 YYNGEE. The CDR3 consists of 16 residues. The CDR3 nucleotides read TGTGCCAGCAGCTCTCCAGCTGGGACAGGGAGAAACACCATATATTTT. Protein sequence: CASSSPAGTGRNTIYF. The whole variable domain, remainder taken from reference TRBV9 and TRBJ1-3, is DSGVTQTPKHLITATGQRVTLRCSPRSGDLSVYWYQQSLDQGLQFLIQYYNGEERAKGNILERFSAQQFPDLHSELNLSSLELGDSALYFCASSSPAGTGRNTIYFGEGSWLTVV.

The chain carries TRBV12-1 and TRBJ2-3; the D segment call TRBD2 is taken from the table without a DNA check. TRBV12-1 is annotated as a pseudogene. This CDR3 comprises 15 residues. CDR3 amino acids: CASSFTSGGPWAQYF. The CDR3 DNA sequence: TGTGCCAGCAGCTTTACTAGCGGGGGACCATGGGCGCAGTATTTT.

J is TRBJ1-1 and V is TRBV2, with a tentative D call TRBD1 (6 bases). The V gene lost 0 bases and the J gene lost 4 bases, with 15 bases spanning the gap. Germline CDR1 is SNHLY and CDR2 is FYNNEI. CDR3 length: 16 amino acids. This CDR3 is CASSEADTGWVTEAFF. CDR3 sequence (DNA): TGTGCCAGCAGTGAAGCTGATACAGGGTGGGTCACTGAAGCTTTCTTT.

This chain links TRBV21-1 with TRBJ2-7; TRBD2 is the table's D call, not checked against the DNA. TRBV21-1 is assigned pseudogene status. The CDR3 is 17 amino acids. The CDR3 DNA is TGTGCCAGCACCGTAGAAGGTTGCGGGAGGAGCTCCTACGAGCAGTACGTC. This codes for CASTVEGCGRSSYEQYV.

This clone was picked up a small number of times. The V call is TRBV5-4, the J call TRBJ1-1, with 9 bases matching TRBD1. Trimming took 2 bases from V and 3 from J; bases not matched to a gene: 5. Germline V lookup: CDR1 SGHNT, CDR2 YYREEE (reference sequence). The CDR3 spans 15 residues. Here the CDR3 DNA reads TGTGCCAGCAGCTTACAGGGGGCAGGAGACACTGAAGCTTTCTTT. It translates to CASSLQGAGDTEAFF.

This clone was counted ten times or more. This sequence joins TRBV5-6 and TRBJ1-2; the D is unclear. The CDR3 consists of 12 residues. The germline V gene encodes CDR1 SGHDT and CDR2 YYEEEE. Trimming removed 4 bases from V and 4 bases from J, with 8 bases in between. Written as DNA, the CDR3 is TGTGCCAGCAGCCGCCCCAGCTATGGCTACACCTTC. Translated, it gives CASSRPSYGYTF.

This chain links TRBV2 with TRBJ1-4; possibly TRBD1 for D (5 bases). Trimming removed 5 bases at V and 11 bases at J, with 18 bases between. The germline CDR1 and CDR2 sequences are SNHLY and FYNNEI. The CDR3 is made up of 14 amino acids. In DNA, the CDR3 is TGTGCCAGCAGTCCGACAGCTCTCGGGACTAAACTGTTTTTT. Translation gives CASSPTALGTKLFF.